These T cell receptor beta chains were read from a single sample in a study of CD8+ T cells in alopecia areata. The table came from immunoSEQ multiplex PCR; TCRdb's copy has only in-frame clones and leaves some out. The data contain more than 200,000 clones, roughly two thirds of them singletons. The specimen was CD4+ T cells sorted from blood, collected at week 0. These TCRs come from a human donor with alopecia areata. CDR3s include the opening cysteine and the closing phenylalanine or tryptophan. The order of the fields is D gene, V gene, J gene, clone size, CDR3 protein, CDR3 DNA. The D gene is left open where the match is weak. Expanded clones are given a class, and other clones once, few, many or no size at all.

D gene: .; V gene: TRBV10-3; J gene: TRBJ1-1; clone size: few; CDR3 protein: CAISERQANTEAFF; CDR3 DNA: TGTGCCATCAGTGAACGACAGGCAAACACTGAAGCTTTCTTT
D gene: .; V gene: TRBV9; J gene: TRBJ2-1; clone size: .; CDR3 protein: CASSVGMVDYNEQFF; CDR3 DNA: TGTGCCAGCAGCGTAGGTATGGTTGATTACAATGAGCAGTTCTTC
D gene: .; V gene: TRBV30; J gene: TRBJ2-3; clone size: few; CDR3 protein: CAWVTGSDTQYF; CDR3 DNA: TGTGCCTGGGTCACAGGGTCAGATACGCAGTATTTT
D gene: .; V gene: TRBV29-1; J gene: TRBJ2-1; clone size: few; CDR3 protein: CSVRGASSYNEQFF; CDR3 DNA: TGCAGCGTTCGCGGGGCTAGCTCCTACAATGAGCAGTTCTTC
D gene: .; V gene: TRBV7-9; J gene: TRBJ2-2; clone size: .; CDR3 protein: CASSADLTGELFF; CDR3 DNA: TGTGCCAGCAGCGCCGACTTGACCGGGGAGCTGTTTTTT
D gene: TRBD1; V gene: TRBV19; J gene: TRBJ1-5; clone size: .; CDR3 protein: CASSGGQGSIQPQHF; CDR3 DNA: TGTGCCAGTAGTGGTGGACAGGGCTCTATTCAGCCCCAGCATTTT
D gene: .; V gene: TRBV25-1; J gene: TRBJ1-3; clone size: .; CDR3 protein: CATHSGNTIYF; CDR3 DNA: TGTGCCACCCACTCTGGAAACACCATATATTTT
D gene: .; V gene: TRBV15; J gene: TRBJ1-6; clone size: .; CDR3 protein: CATSREGAGRDDSPLHF; CDR3 DNA: TGTGCCACCAGCAGAGAAGGGGCGGGGAGAGATGATTCACCCCTCCACTTT
D gene: .; V gene: TRBV29-1; J gene: TRBJ2-3; clone size: .; CDR3 protein: CSVGGLRADTQYF; CDR3 DNA: TGCAGCGTTGGGGGGCTTAGGGCAGATACGCAGTATTTT
D gene: .; V gene: TRBV9; J gene: TRBJ1-1; clone size: .; CDR3 protein: CASSFRGEGTEAFF; CDR3 DNA: TGTGCCAGCAGCTTTAGGGGAGAAGGGACTGAAGCTTTCTTT
D gene: .; V gene: TRBV18; J gene: TRBJ1-5; clone size: few; CDR3 protein: CASSPLGRADQPQHF; CDR3 DNA: TGTGCCAGCTCACCACTCGGACGGGCCGATCAGCCCCAGCATTTT
D gene: .; V gene: TRBV7-9; J gene: TRBJ1-4; clone size: few; CDR3 protein: CASSPTLGREKLFF; CDR3 DNA: TGTGCCAGCAGTCCGACGTTGGGAAGAGAAAAACTGTTTTTT
D gene: .; V gene: TRBV30; J gene: TRBJ1-1; clone size: .; CDR3 protein: CAWSVLGDHTEAFF; CDR3 DNA: TGTGCCTGGAGTGTACTAGGGGACCACACTGAAGCTTTCTTT
D gene: TRBD1; V gene: TRBV29-1; J gene: TRBJ2-1; clone size: .; CDR3 protein: CSGGQGTNEQFF; CDR3 DNA: TGCAGCGGCGGACAGGGAACAAATGAGCAGTTCTTC
D gene: TRBD1; V gene: TRBV25-1; J gene: TRBJ1-6; clone size: .; CDR3 protein: CASSLTGRMEPLHF; CDR3 DNA: TGTGCCAGCAGCCTGACAGGGAGGATGGAACCCCTCCACTTT
D gene: .; V gene: TRBV25-1; J gene: TRBJ1-5; clone size: .; CDR3 protein: CASSARVSNQPQHF; CDR3 DNA: TGTGCCAGCAGTGCTAGGGTCAGCAATCAGCCCCAGCATTTT